The 9 T cell receptor beta chains given below trace back to one sample, sequenced in a study of T cells in Graves' hyperthyroidism and ophthalmopathy. TCR beta CDR3 regions were amplified from RNA transcripts. Initially, a first-round RT-PCR of the TCR CDR3 employed the HTBI primer set. In TCRdb, the multiplex PCR reads were re-called with MiXCR into one record per CDR3 protein. Of around 420,000 distinct CDR3 sequences listed, about 15% are singletons. The sample taken for sequencing was blood. The receptors come from a woman aged 18-35 years with Graves' hyperthyroidism.

J is TRBJ2-7 and V is TRBV12-3 or TRBV12-4; 9 nucleotides match TRBD1. V shed 5 bases, J shed 6 bases, and the junction held 8 bases outside the gene matches. The CDR3 sequence is 14 residues long. The DNA of the CDR3 is TGTGCCAGCAGTACAAGGGACAGGGCCGTCGAGCAGTACTTC. Translation gives CASSTRDRAVEQYF.

Comment on this clonotype: Given a much more abundant clone one base away, this may be a read error. The rearrangement joins TRBV2 to TRBJ1-5; maybe TRBD1 (5 bases). The CDR3 sequence is 15 residues long. With 6 bases removed from V and 0 bases from J, the gap between germline ends came to 12 bases. CDR1 is SNHLY, CDR2 FYNNEI, per germline. CDR3 DNA: TGTGCCAGCAGGGGAGACAGAAATAGCAATCAGCCCCAGCATTTT. This translates into CASRGDRNSNQPQHF.

In this sample, this clonotype turned up many times. The gene calls are TRBV6-1 and TRBJ2-7, with TRBD2 identical over 12 bases. This CDR3 has 15 amino acids. After removal of 4 bases from V and 5 bases from J, the junction contained 6 bases not matched to a gene. Germline lookup yields CDR1 MNHNS and CDR2 SASEGT. The CDR3, as DNA: TGTGCCAGCAGTGTGACTAGCGGGAGATTCAACGAGCAGTACTTC. Protein product: CASSVTSGRFNEQYF.

In DNA, the CDR3 is TGTGCCAGCAGCTCTGGACTAGCGGGGCTACCCTACGAGCAGTACTTC. Translation: CASSSGLAGLPYEQYF. The chain carries TRBV7-2 and TRBJ2-7, with 12 bases aligning to TRBD2. V trimming: 4 bases; J trimming: 2 bases; junction bases outside the gene matches: 6. The CDR3 has 16 amino acids. Germline CDR1 is SGHTA and CDR2 is FQGNSA.

This clonotype was seen repeatedly, ten times or more. The CDR3 region is CASSSPPGELFF. For the CDR3, the DNA is TGTGCCAGCAGTTCCCCCCCCGGGGAGCTGTTTTTT. This chain connects TRBV12-3 or TRBV12-4 to TRBJ2-2, with unresolved D. The CDR3 is 12 residues long. The V end lost 4 bases, the J end lost 6 bases, and 6 bases lay between the germline ends.

This clonotype has at least ten counts. The rearrangement links TRBV3-1 to TRBJ2-5; D gene unclear. V was pared by 2 bases and J by 3 bases, with 16 bases between. This CDR3 is 16 amino acids long. The germline CDR1 and CDR2 sequences are LGHDT and YNNKEL (reference sequence). The CDR3 DNA reads TGTGCCAGCAGCCAAAGACTCGGCGGACCTAAAGAGACCCAGTACTTC. Protein product: CASSQRLGGPKETQYF.

The chain joins TRBV28 to TRBJ1-5; the D gene is possibly TRBD1 (5 bases). The V gene's germline CDR1 is MDHEN and CDR2 SYDVKM. The CDR3 is 16 amino acids. The V end lost 6 bases, the J end lost 0 bases, and 15 bases lay between the germline ends. In DNA form, the CDR3 reads TGTGCCAGCAGCCCCAAACAGGAGTATAGCAATCAGCCCCAGCATTTT. Amino acid sequence: CASSPKQEYSNQPQHF.

This clonotype was counted a few times. The rearrangement links TRBV7-2 to TRBJ2-7; D is possibly TRBD1 (6 bases). Trimming shortened V by 1 base and J by 3 bases, and 10 bases separated the two germline ends. The germline V gene encodes CDR1 SGHTA and CDR2 FQGNSA. The CDR3 is made up of 14 amino acids. CDR3: CASSLGETGYEQYF. CDR3 DNA sequence: TGTGCCAGCAGCTTAGGAGAGACAGGCTACGAGCAGTACTTC.

The V and J genes are TRBV4-1 and TRBJ2-1, with D perhaps TRBD1 (5 bases). Trimming took 1 base from V and 8 from J, leaving 15 bases between them. Germline CDR1 and CDR2: MGHRA and YSYEKL. The CDR3 consists of 15 residues. The CDR3 is CASSQVSGNHYEQFF. The CDR3 DNA follows: TGCGCCAGCAGCCAAGTTTCAGGGAACCACTATGAGCAGTTCTTC.